This T cell receptor (beta chain) was retrieved from a study of identical twins. This clonotype has more than one count but fewer than ten. TCRdb passed the 5' RACE reads through MiXCR, listing each CDR3 protein once. Of fewer than 900,000 distinct CDR3 sequences listed, approximately 22% are singletons. These data were also reused for a study on T cells expressing NK-cell markers. That study reports: CD8+ T cells in roughly six donors included dominant NKG2C+ clonotypes at 1.0-7.0%.

What was sequenced was PBMCs. The origin of this receptor is a woman aged 18-30 years in good health.

This CDR3 reads CASSQDIQNNEQFF. The CDR3 bases are TGCGCCAGCAGCCAAGATATACAGAACAATGAGCAGTTCTTC. The genes are TRBV4-3 and TRBJ2-1; no reliable D call. V gave up 0 bases and J gave up 5 bases, with 8 bases separating them. CDR3 length equals 14 residues. Germline loops: CDR1 LGHNA, CDR2 YSLEER.